These 12 T cell receptor beta chains came from one sample sequenced in a study of T-cell memory formation after mild COVID-19. TCRdb passed the 5' RACE reads through MiXCR, listing each CDR3 protein once. Of 350,000 or so distinct CDR3 sequences in the sample, about 20% are singletons; the top ten hold 20% to 25%. The sample comprised PBMCs or a T cell subset sorted from them (not recorded which). These receptors were taken from a man younger than 35 who had mild COVID-19 (a few samples of this study predate the infection). Cell type and time point are not known.

A few counts support this clonotype. Here the CDR3 reads CASSPADSYEQYF. In DNA, the CDR3 is TGTGCCAGCAGCCCAGCCGACAGCTACGAGCAGTACTTC. The chain has TRBV7-6 and TRBJ2-7, with a weak D call TRBD1 (5 bases). This CDR3 contains 13 residues. The V gene lost 5 bases and the J gene lost 3 bases, with 11 bases spanning the gap. CDR1 is SGHVS and CDR2 is FNYEAQ in the germline V gene.

This clonotype was found a few times. The chain carries TRBV24-1 and TRBJ2-2, with 7 bases that match TRBD1. The length of the CDR3 is 15 residues. Germline V gene data show CDR1 as KGHDR and CDR2 as SFDVKD. V was pared by 4 bases and J by 7 bases, with 8 bases of the junction left unmatched. As DNA, the CDR3 is TGTGCCACCAGTGACCTAACAGGGGCGAGCGGGGAGCTGTTTTTT. Protein sequence: CATSDLTGASGELFF.

This clonotype was counted between two and nine times. The V call is TRBV10-3, the J call TRBJ1-2; D is uncertain. CDR3 size: 13 residues. Trimming shortened V by 0 bases and J by 6 bases, and 8 bases separated the two germline ends. Germline CDR1 is ENHRY and CDR2 is SYGVKD. The CDR3 protein is CAISESVRNGYTF. CDR3 DNA sequence: TGTGCCATCAGTGAGTCCGTACGGAATGGCTACACCTTC.

In regard to this clonotype: One junction end disagrees with the germline gene, perhaps due to a read error. The V call is TRBV7-6, the J call TRBJ2-7, with 7 bases that match TRBD2. Germline assignment: CDR1 SGHVS and CDR2 FNYEAQ. The CDR3 has 14 residues. CDR3 sequence (DNA): TGTGCCAGCAGTTTAGCGGGTATCTCCTACGAGCAGTACTTC. It is translated as CASSLAGISYEQYF.

This clonotype was counted many times. The V gene is TRBV19, the J gene TRBJ2-4; D ambiguous. The germline V and J ends were trimmed by 3 bases and 7 bases, with 10 bases remaining between them. Per the germline V gene, CDR1 is LNHDA and CDR2 is SQIVND (reference sequence). CDR3 length equals 13 residues. Here the CDR3 DNA reads TGTGCCAGTAGTATTCCCCCAATTAACATTCAGTACTTC. Residues: CASSIPPINIQYF.

The chain combines TRBV5-1 with TRBJ2-3, with D perhaps matching TRBD1 (5 bases). The germline V gene encodes CDR1 SGHRS and CDR2 YFSETQ. V was shortened by 6 bases and J by 2 bases, with 19 bases between the two germline ends. CDR3 size: 16 residues. CDR3 nucleotide sequence: TGCGCCAGCACCCTACAGGCAAGGACCCCCACAGATACGCAGTATTTT. Translating gives CASTLQARTPTDTQYF.

The chain has TRBV4-1 and TRBJ1-1; TRBD1 might be the D (5 bases). The CDR3 has 15 residues. Trimming left V 8 bases short and J 4 bases short, with 20 bases between. Germline CDR1 reads MGHRA; CDR2 reads YSYEKL. The CDR3 DNA is TGCGCCAGCGCGCCTAGAGTAGGGGTGATCACTGAAGCTTTCTTT. Protein sequence: CASAPRVGVITEAFF.

The table lists this clonotype with many counts. In nucleotides, the CDR3 is TGTGCAGTAGCGAGCGCGCCAGATACGCAGTATTTT. Residues: CAVASAPDTQYF. V gene TRBV27 combines with J gene TRBJ2-3; the D gene is possibly TRBD2 (5 bases). The CDR3 has 12 residues. Germline-derived CDR1 and CDR2 are MNHEY and SMNVEV (reference sequence).

For this clonotype: A read error may produce the germline difference seen at one junction end. The chain recombines TRBV7-2 with TRBJ2-5; 9 bases align to TRBD2. Germline CDR1 and CDR2: SGHTA and FQGNSA. This CDR3 is 16 amino acids long. CDR3: CASSWVASGGRETKYF. In DNA form, the CDR3 reads TGTGCCAGCAGCTGGGTGGCCAGCGGGGGGCGGGAGACCAAGTACTTC.

This clonotype occurred a few times. The V call is TRBV3-1, the J call TRBJ1-5; no firm D call. Trimming pared 1 base from V and 5 bases from J, leaving 12 bases between. The length of the CDR3 is 15 residues. Germline V lookup: CDR1 LGHDT, CDR2 YNNKEL (reference sequence). CDR3 in amino acids: CASSQAPLTHQPQHF. The CDR3 bases are TGTGCCAGCAGCCAAGCCCCCCTTACTCATCAGCCCCAGCATTTT.

A few counts support this clonotype. V usage is TRBV7-8 and J usage is TRBJ1-5; D is ambiguous. Between the trimmed V and J ends, which lost 1 base and 6 bases, there was a span of 13 bases. CDR1 and CDR2 (germline): SGHVS, FQNEAQ. The CDR3 covers 15 residues. The CDR3 DNA reads as TGTGCCAGCAGCTTAGACCCCGGTCTCTTTCAGCCCCAGCATTTT. Translating gives CASSLDPGLFQPQHF.

Turning to this clonotype: A junction end diverges from the germline sequence, so it may reflect a read error. The CDR3 sequence: CSSRSAGTTQETQYF. CDR3 nucleotides: TGCTCCAGCAGATCCGCCGGGACCACCCAAGAGACCCAGTACTTC. The rearrangement uses TRBV5-1 and TRBJ2-5; D possibly uses TRBD1 or TRBD2 (5 bases each). This CDR3 comprises 15 residues. Looked up from germline, CDR1 is SGHRS and CDR2 is YFSETQ.